This T cell receptor beta chain was recovered during a study of blood T cell repertoires in COVID-19. Study information: Samples of COVID-19 (acute and convalescent) were obtained from the United States, Italy and Spain. T cells, B-cell-depleted T cells, or PBMCs supplied cDNA or gDNA.

The CDR3 runs 15 residues. Germline V gene lookup returns CDR1 SEHNR and CDR2 FQNEAQ (reference sequence). V was clipped by 1 base and J by 1 base, with 10 bases between them. As processed by the authors: Reference gene primer amplification yielded estimated nucleated cell counts. The assay was immunoSEQ multiplex PCR, and TCRdb's table has in-frame clones only and misses some. V, J and clone size derive from that table, while D and trimming were established from the DNA sequence. The sample lists fewer than 250,000 clones, around four fifths seen once, with around 6.4% in the top ten. This clonotype was sampled from a woman in her fifties or sixties with active or convalescent COVID-19. The chain combines TRBV7-9 with TRBJ1-1, with D unclear. Sequencing was carried out using peripheral blood. The CDR3 reads CASSLEAPWNTEAFF. In DNA, the CDR3 is TGTGCCAGCAGCTTAGAAGCGCCTTGGAACACTGAAGCTTTCTTT.